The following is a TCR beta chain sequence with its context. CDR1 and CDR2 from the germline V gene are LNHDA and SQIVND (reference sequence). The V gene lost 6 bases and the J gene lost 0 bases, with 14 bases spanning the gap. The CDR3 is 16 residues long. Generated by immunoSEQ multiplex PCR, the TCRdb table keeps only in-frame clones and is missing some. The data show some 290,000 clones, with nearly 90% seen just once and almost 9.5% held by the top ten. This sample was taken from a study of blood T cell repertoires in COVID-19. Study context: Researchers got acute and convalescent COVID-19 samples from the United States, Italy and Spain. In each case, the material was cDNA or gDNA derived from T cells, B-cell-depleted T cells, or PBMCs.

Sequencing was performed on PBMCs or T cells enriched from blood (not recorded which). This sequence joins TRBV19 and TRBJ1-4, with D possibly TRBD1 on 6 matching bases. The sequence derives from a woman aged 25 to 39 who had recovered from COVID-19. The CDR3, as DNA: TGTGCCAGTAGCCTAGTGGACAGTCCAACTAATGAAAAACTGTTTTTT. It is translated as CASSLVDSPTNEKLFF. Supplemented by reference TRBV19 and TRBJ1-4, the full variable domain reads DGGITQSPKYLFRKEGQNVTLSCEQNLNHDAMYWYRQDPGQGLRLIYYSQIVNDFQKGDIAEGYSVSREKKESFPLTVTSAQKNPTAFYLCASSLVDSPTNEKLFFGSGTQLSVL.